Listed here are 22 T cell receptor beta chains from one sample, sequenced in a study of T cells in Graves' hyperthyroidism and ophthalmopathy. RNA transcripts provided the source from which TCR beta CDR3 regions were amplified. TCR CDR3 regions were first amplified by RT-PCR with HTBI primers. TCRdb re-derived calls from the multiplex PCR reads in MiXCR, one entry per CDR3 protein. The sample gives around 350,000 distinct CDR3 sequences, approximately 15% of which show up once; around 30% is in the top ten. Sequencing input: blood. These receptors originate from a young woman with Graves' hyperthyroidism that later progressed to Graves' ophthalmopathy.

This clonotype was seen repeatedly, ten times or more. It is unclear where the CDR3 begins or ends on the DNA, so no DNA is shown, and the CDR3 is as TCRdb lists it. This chain joins TRBV6-1 and TRBJ1-2; TRBD1 was called by the table and not checked on the DNA. The length of the CDR3 is 13 amino acids, counting both ends. Germline-derived CDR1 and CDR2 are MNHNS and SASEGT. Here the CDR3 reads CASSSSPPYGYTF.

In its sample, this clonotype was seen many times. The chain couples TRBV7-2 to TRBJ2-7; 10 bases map to TRBD2. V shed 4 bases, J shed 2 bases, and the junction held 8 bases outside the gene matches. Germline lookup yields CDR1 SGHTA and CDR2 FQGNSA. This CDR3 is built from 16 residues. CDR3 sequence reads: CASSSTGTSVTYEQYF. CDR3 bases: TGTGCCAGCAGCTCTACCGGGACTAGCGTGACCTACGAGCAGTACTTC.

A few counts support this clonotype. The chain joins TRBV30 to TRBJ2-4, with D perhaps TRBD1 (5 bases). V shed 5 bases and J shed 4 bases, with 9 bases lying between them. This CDR3 is built from 12 residues. Germline V gene data show CDR1 as GTSNPN and CDR2 as SVGIG (reference sequence). The DNA of the CDR3 is TGTGCCTGGGCTAGACAGAAAAACATTCAGTACTTC. Protein product: CAWARQKNIQYF.

This clonotype has just a few counts. The chain couples TRBV28 to TRBJ2-2, with D perhaps matching TRBD2 (5 bases). CDR1 is MDHEN and CDR2 is SYDVKM in the germline V gene. Trimming cost V 7 bases and J 4 bases, with 13 bases left between them. The CDR3 totals 14 residues. The CDR3 region is CASIRPGVTGELFF. CDR3 in DNA: TGTGCCAGCATTAGGCCCGGGGTCACCGGGGAGCTGTTTTTT.

This clonotype was counted many times. J is TRBJ1-1 and V is TRBV20-1; TRBD1 might be the D (5 bases). The CDR3 runs 15 residues. Germline V gives CDR1 DFQATT, CDR2 SNEGSKA (reference sequence). The V and J ends lost 0 bases and 5 bases respectively, with 16 bases between them. The CDR3 region has the DNA TGCAGTGCTAGAGATCCCGGGGTTGGGGGTACTGAAGCTTTCTTT. The encoded protein is CSARDPGVGGTEAFF.

The chain combines TRBV7-6 with TRBJ2-2; D may be TRBD2 (6 bases). The CDR3 consists of 12 residues. The germline CDR1 and CDR2 sequences are SGHVS and FNYEAQ. Trimming left V 8 bases short and J 5 bases short, with 9 bases between. CDR3: CASERATGELFF. The CDR3 region has the DNA TGTGCCAGCGAGCGGGCTACCGGGGAGCTGTTTTTT.

This clonotype was seen many times. This chain uses TRBV7-6 with TRBJ1-5; 9 bases align to TRBD1. Trimming took 3 bases from V and 3 from J; bases not matched to a gene: 3. CDR1 is SGHVS and CDR2 is FNYEAQ in the germline V gene. This CDR3 has 15 amino acids. The CDR3 sequence is CASSLGTGFNQPQHF. CDR3 in DNA: TGTGCCAGCAGCTTGGGGACAGGGTTCAATCAGCCCCAGCATTTT.

This rearrangement joins TRBV19 to TRBJ2-1; possibly TRBD1 for D (5 bases). The V end lost 6 bases, the J end lost 2 bases, and 8 bases lay between the germline ends. The CDR3 runs to 13 residues. Germline loops: CDR1 LNHDA, CDR2 SQIVND (reference sequence). The chain's CDR3 is CASSRETYNEQFF. CDR3 DNA sequence: TGTGCCAGTAGCAGGGAAACCTACAATGAGCAGTTCTTC.

This clonotype was picked up many times. The CDR3 protein is CASSLRLDNEQFF. The CDR3 DNA reads TGTGCCAGCAGCTTACGGCTCGACAATGAGCAGTTCTTC. The chain employs TRBV7-2 and TRBJ2-1; D gene uncertain. Germline V CDR1 and CDR2: SGHTA, FQGNSA. The CDR3 totals 13 residues. V was trimmed by 2 bases and J by 5 bases, leaving 7 bases between them.

This clonotype was found many times. The chain carries TRBV12-3 or TRBV12-4 and TRBJ1-1; no clear D. Trimming stripped 1 base from V and 0 bases from J, with 9 bases between. The length of the CDR3 is 15 residues. CDR3 region: CASSLDATMNTEAFF. CDR3 nucleotides: TGTGCCAGCAGTTTAGACGCGACAATGAACACTGAAGCTTTCTTT.

Ten or more counts support this clonotype. The chain is built from TRBV20-1 and TRBJ2-1; a weak D match, TRBD1 (7 bases). The CDR3 is 14 amino acids. Trimming shortened V by 6 bases and J by 8 bases, and 20 bases separated the two germline ends. Germline CDR1 and CDR2: DFQATT and SNEGSKA (reference sequence). CDR3 nucleotides: TGCAGTGCCAGGGGGGTCTCGACTGGGGATGAGCAGTTCTTC. Translating gives CSARGVSTGDEQFF.

This clonotype was seen ten or more times. The chain carries TRBV29-1 and TRBJ2-7, with D perhaps TRBD1 or TRBD2 (6 bases each). CDR1 and CDR2 from the germline V gene are SQVTM and ANQGSEA. This CDR3 has 14 amino acids. Trimming removed 6 bases from V and 3 bases from J, with 18 bases in between. The CDR3 reads CSVTKGGSSYEQYF. In DNA, the CDR3 is TGCAGCGTAACAAAGGGGGGCTCGAGCTACGAGCAGTACTTC.

The chain links TRBV7-8 to TRBJ2-7, with 8 bases that match TRBD1. The germline gives CDR1 SGHVS, CDR2 FQNEAQ. Unmatched junction bases numbered 17, after V lost 6 bases and J lost 4 bases. This CDR3 contains 17 residues. CDR3 bases: TGTGCCAGCAGATTCGGACAGGGTAAGGTTTCGGCTTACGAGCAGTACTTC. This codes for CASRFGQGKVSAYEQYF.

J is TRBJ1-2 and V is TRBV28, with TRBD1 identical over 7 bases. The CDR3 loop spans 13 amino acids. The germline V gene has CDR1 MDHEN and CDR2 SYDVKM. V was pared by 7 bases and J by 2 bases, with 4 bases of the junction left unmatched. This chain's CDR3 is CASKLTGNYGYTF. The CDR3 nucleotides read TGTGCCAGCAAACTGACAGGGAACTATGGCTACACCTTC.

Ten or more counts support this clonotype. This sequence joins TRBV28 and TRBJ1-4; D call uncertain. Germline V CDR1 and CDR2: MDHEN, SYDVKM. Between the trimmed V and J ends, which lost 5 bases and 6 bases, there was a span of 16 bases. The CDR3 length is 15 residues. CDR3 protein: CASSLPSGFDEKLFF. The DNA of the CDR3 is TGTGCCAGCAGTCTACCTTCGGGCTTCGATGAAAAACTGTTTTTT.

This clonotype has ten or more counts. The V call is TRBV28, the J call TRBJ1-1, with TRBD1 as a possible D gene (5 bases). Germline V lookup: CDR1 MDHEN, CDR2 SYDVKM. The CDR3 sequence is 15 residues long. V gave up 6 bases and J gave up 3 bases, with 17 bases separating them. In DNA form, the CDR3 reads TGTGCCAGCAGCAGGTCCAGGGCGTCGTACACTGAAGCTTTCTTT. Its translation: CASSRSRASYTEAFF.

The rearrangement links TRBV27 to TRBJ2-7; D uncertain. The V gene's germline CDR1 is MNHEY and CDR2 SMNVEV (reference sequence). The CDR3 totals 13 residues. The V end lost 5 bases, the J end lost 2 bases, and 10 bases lay between the germline ends. CDR3 sequence: CASSRRWAYEQYF. CDR3 sequence (DNA): TGTGCCAGCAGTAGGCGTTGGGCCTACGAGCAGTACTTC.

The chain has TRBV5-5 and TRBJ1-3; a weak D match, TRBD1 (6 bases). V was pared by 1 base and J by 0 bases, with 11 bases between. The CDR3 sequence is 16 residues long. Looked up from germline, CDR1 is SGHKS and CDR2 is YYEKEE (reference sequence). The chain's CDR3 is CASSLTGPPSGNTIYF. The CDR3 DNA is TGTGCCAGCAGCTTGACAGGGCCGCCCTCTGGAAACACCATATATTTT.

In its sample, this clonotype was seen a few times. V usage is TRBV19 and J usage is TRBJ2-1; D ambiguous. Trimming took off 6 bases at V and 4 bases at J, with 10 bases between the two ends. The CDR3 covers 13 residues. In germline, CDR1 is LNHDA, CDR2 SQIVND (reference sequence). The CDR3 protein is CASSVDPYNEQFF. Written as DNA, the CDR3 is TGTGCCAGTAGCGTGGACCCTTACAATGAGCAGTTCTTC. The full variable domain, with the rest looked up from reference TRBV19 and TRBJ2-1, is DGGITQSPKYLFRKEGQNVTLSCEQNLNHDAMYWYRQDPGQGLRLIYYSQIVNDFQKGDIAEGYSVSREKKESFPLTVTSAQKNPTAFYLCASSVDPYNEQFFGPGTRLTVL.

The genes are TRBV28 and TRBJ2-3, with D unclear. The CDR3 has 14 residues. Trimming stripped 0 bases from V and 2 bases from J, with 6 bases between. The germline V gene has CDR1 MDHEN and CDR2 SYDVKM. The CDR3 nucleotides read TGTGCCAGCAGTTTATGTGGTCCCACAGATACGCAGTATTTT. This sequence encodes CASSLCGPTDTQYF. The full variable domain, its missing parts supplied by reference TRBV28 and TRBJ2-3, is DVKVTQSSRYLVKRTGEKVFLECVQDMDHENMFWYRQDPGLGLRLIYFSYDVKMKEKGDIPEGYSVSREKKERFSLILESASTNQTSMYLCASSLCGPTDTQYFGPGTRLTVL.

This clonotype occurred a few times. The junction does not match germline at one end; this may be a read error. J is TRBJ2-1 and V is TRBV18, with 11 bases lining up with TRBD2. The CDR3 loop spans 15 amino acids. Germline V gives CDR1 KGHSH, CDR2 LQKENI. The CDR3 nucleotides are TGTGCCAGCTCACCAACTAGCGGGAGTTACAATGACCAGTTCTTC. This codes for CASSPTSGSYNDQFF.

A word on this clonotype: The junction shows a germline mismatch at one end, possibly a read error. The J gene is TRBJ2-5, the V gene TRBV4-1; the D gene is possibly TRBD2 (5 bases). The CDR3 length is 15 residues. The germline V gene has CDR1 MGHRA and CDR2 YSYEKL. CDR3 bases: TGCGCCAGCAGCCAAGATCCCACTAGAGGCGAGACCCAGTGCTTC. Translating it yields CASSQDPTRGETQCF.